These 31 T cell receptor beta chains were all obtained from the same sample, sequenced in a study of T cell repertoires in cytomegalovirus infection. These receptors are not linked to any known antigen. MiXCR, applied by TCRdb to the reads, yields one record per CDR3 protein. The table has roughly 730,000 distinct CDR3 sequences, 30% to 35% seen once; the top ten hold 15% to 20%. This specimen consisted of cultured PBMCs, obtained from culture after CMV antigen stimulation. The receptors come from a human donor in good health (CMV status not recorded). Some clones in this sample may be carry-over from other donors' samples.

This clonotype was counted a few times. The gene calls are TRBV20-1 and TRBJ2-7; D remains ambiguous. The V gene's germline CDR1 is DFQATT and CDR2 SNEGSKA (reference sequence). This CDR3 is 15 amino acids long. Trimming took off 0 bases at V and 0 bases at J, with 12 bases between the two ends. The CDR3 loop is CSARDSNLFSYEQYF. The DNA for the CDR3 is TGCAGTGCTAGAGATTCCAACCTGTTCTCCTACGAGCAGTACTTC.

The CDR3 nucleotides read TGCGCCAGCAGTCACCCTGGACAGGAAAACATTCAGTACTTC. Residues: CASSHPGQENIQYF. The V gene is TRBV23-1, the J gene TRBJ2-4; TRBD1 aligns across 7 bases. Being an ORF, TRBV23-1 has a function that is uncertain. J gave up 5 bases and V 3 bases, and 4 bases lay outside the gene matches. CDR3 length: 14 amino acids.

This chain links TRBV6-1 with TRBJ2-3; D could derive from TRBD1 or TRBD2 (7 bases each). CDR1 and CDR2 from the germline V gene are MNHNS and SASEGT. Trimming took 7 bases from V and 0 from J, leaving 17 bases between them. The length of the CDR3 is 16 residues. The CDR3 nucleotides are TGTGCCAGCACCAGGGGGGGGGGGGTGAGCACAGATACGCAGTATTTT. Encoded protein: CASTRGGGVSTDTQYF.

The table lists this clonotype with a few counts. The rearrangement uses TRBV5-1 and TRBJ1-4; D might be TRBD1 (6 bases). Trimming shortened V by 1 base and J by 1 base, and 11 bases separated the two germline ends. Germline assignment: CDR1 SGHRS and CDR2 YFSETQ. The CDR3 sequence is 16 residues long. The CDR3 bases are TGCGCCAGCAGCTTGTCGGGGGGGCGAACTAATGAAAAACTGTTTTTT. The encoded protein is CASSLSGGRTNEKLFF. Full variable domain (outside the CDR3, taken from reference TRBV5-1 and TRBJ1-4): KAGVTQTPRYLIKTRGQQVTLSCSPISGHRSVSWYQQTPGQGLQFLFEYFSETQRNKGNFPGRFSGRQFSNSRSEMNVSTLELGDSALYLCASSLSGGRTNEKLFFGSGTQLSVL.

This chain links TRBV4-3 with TRBJ1-5; D ambiguous. The CDR3 loop spans 15 amino acids. CDR1 is LGHNA, CDR2 YSLEER, per germline. V was pared by 3 bases and J by 7 bases, with 16 bases between. This chain's CDR3 is CASSQVWQVDQPQHF. The CDR3 DNA is TGCGCCAGCAGCCAGGTGTGGCAGGTGGACCAGCCCCAGCATTTT.

This clonotype was seen more than once but under ten times. The V and J genes are TRBV7-2 and TRBJ2-5, with D hard to call. CDR1 SGHTA and CDR2 FQGNSA come from the germline V gene. The V and J ends lost 2 bases and 2 bases respectively, with 9 bases between them. The CDR3 spans 14 residues. The CDR3 nucleotides read TGTGCCAGCAGCTTAAATCTAGGACAAGAGACCCAGTACTTC. Translation: CASSLNLGQETQYF.

The chain links TRBV6-1 to TRBJ2-1; D is undetermined. Germline V gene sequence: CDR1 MNHNS, CDR2 SASEGT. Deletions cut 0 bases from V and 0 bases from J, with 6 bases between. The CDR3 has 15 residues. Here the CDR3 reads CASSEAESSYNEQFF. CDR3 in DNA: TGTGCCAGCAGTGAAGCGGAGAGCTCCTACAATGAGCAGTTCTTC.

This rearrangement joins TRBV7-4 to TRBJ2-1; D is unresolved. This CDR3 is built from 13 residues. Germline CDR1 SGHVT, CDR2 SQSDAQ. The V end lost 0 bases, the J end lost 6 bases, and 6 bases lay between the germline ends. The CDR3 region has the DNA TGTGCCAGCAGCTTAGCGATCGGCAATGAGCAGTTCTTC. Its translation: CASSLAIGNEQFF.

This clonotype was seen a few times. The rearrangement uses TRBV19 and TRBJ2-7; no firm D call. CDR1 and CDR2 from the germline V gene are LNHDA and SQIVND (reference sequence). V lost 2 bases and J 5 bases, leaving 10 bases between the germline ends. The CDR3 runs 13 residues. CDR3 loop: CASSITSKDEQYF. CDR3 nucleotides: TGTGCCAGTAGTATAACATCCAAGGACGAGCAGTACTTC.

J is TRBJ2-5 and V is TRBV5-5; tentative D call: TRBD1 (6 bases). Looked up from germline, CDR1 is SGHKS and CDR2 is YYEKEE (reference sequence). The CDR3 is 15 residues long. V shed 3 bases and J shed 5 bases, with 17 bases lying between them. CDR3 residues: CASSWGQGRWETQYF. CDR3 DNA: TGTGCCAGCAGCTGGGGGCAGGGTCGGTGGGAGACCCAGTACTTC.

This clonotype was counted between two and nine times. The chain's CDR3 is CASGARAGTSGGTSYNEQFF. CDR3 nucleotide sequence: TGTGCCAGCGGAGCGAGAGCCGGGACTAGCGGGGGGACCTCCTACAATGAGCAGTTCTTC. The V gene is TRBV28, the J gene TRBJ2-1; TRBD2 matches 15 bases. Per the germline V gene, CDR1 is MDHEN and CDR2 is SYDVKM. V lost 8 bases to trimming and J lost 0 bases; unmatched junction nucleotides: 14. CDR3 length: 20 residues.

The J gene is TRBJ2-1, the V gene TRBV7-2; TRBD1 is a possible D gene (6 bases). V dropped 4 bases and J dropped 7 bases, with 17 bases sitting between them. The germline CDR1 and CDR2 sequences are SGHTA and FQGNSA. The CDR3 length is 15 residues. The CDR3 here is CASSSQGSLMNEQFF. Here the CDR3 DNA reads TGTGCCAGCAGCTCGCAGGGGAGTTTGATGAATGAGCAGTTCTTC. Together with reference TRBV7-2 and TRBJ2-1, the CDR3 gives the full variable domain: GAGVSQSPSNKVTEKGKDVELRCDPISGHTALYWYRQSLGQGLEFLIYFQGNSAPDKSGLPSDRFSAERTGGSVSTLTIQRTQQEDSAVYLCASSSQGSLMNEQFFGPGTRLTVL.

This clonotype showed up many times. The chain combines TRBV7-2 with TRBJ2-5, with D unresolved. CDR1 and CDR2 (germline): SGHTA, FQGNSA. Trimming took off 3 bases at V and 5 bases at J, with 7 bases between the two ends. The CDR3 length is 12 residues. CDR3 nucleotide sequence: TGTGCCAGCAGCTTTATAGGGGAGACCCAGTACTTC. As protein: CASSFIGETQYF. Full variable domain (outside the CDR3, taken from reference TRBV7-2 and TRBJ2-5): GAGVSQSPSNKVTEKGKDVELRCDPISGHTALYWYRQSLGQGLEFLIYFQGNSAPDKSGLPSDRFSAERTGGSVSTLTIQRTQQEDSAVYLCASSFIGETQYFGPGTRLLVL.

The chain combines TRBV7-2 with TRBJ1-6; no firm D call. V was pared by 5 bases and J by 14 bases, with 25 bases between. Germline V gene data show CDR1 as SGHTA and CDR2 as FQGNSA. The CDR3 is made up of 16 amino acids. For the CDR3, the DNA is TGTGCCAGCAGCACCCGCGGCTCCCCGGCCCCAGGTACCCTCCACTTT. Its protein is CASSTRGSPAPGTLHF.

This clonotype occurred many times. The chain uses TRBV7-2 and TRBJ2-5; D possibly corresponds to TRBD1 (8 bases). The length of the CDR3 is 13 residues. Germline CDR1 reads SGHTA; CDR2 reads FQGNSA. V was cut by 9 bases and J by 7 bases, with 18 bases left in between. The CDR3 sequence: CASSWTGRATQYF. The DNA for the CDR3 is TGTGCCAGTTCATGGACAGGGAGGGCGACCCAGTACTTC.

The genes are TRBV12-3 or TRBV12-4 and TRBJ1-3, with D hard to call. This CDR3 contains 12 residues. The germline V and J ends were trimmed by 6 bases and 5 bases, with 8 bases remaining between them. In nucleotides, the CDR3 is TGTGCCAGCAGCCCGACCCGAAACACCATATATTTT. This translates into CASSPTRNTIYF.

This clonotype was counted many times. V gene TRBV7-8 combines with J gene TRBJ2-7; D might be TRBD1 or TRBD2, each matching 5 bases. This CDR3 spans 14 amino acids. V was clipped by 3 bases and J by 3 bases, with 12 bases between them. Germline loops: CDR1 SGHVS, CDR2 FQNEAQ. The CDR3 DNA is TGTGCCAGCAGCTTCACCGGGACGGACTACGAGCAGTACTTC. Its protein product is CASSFTGTDYEQYF.

The table lists this clonotype with many counts. The rearrangement links TRBV4-1 to TRBJ1-1; maybe TRBD1 (6 bases). The CDR3 loop spans 12 amino acids. The germline V gene encodes CDR1 MGHRA and CDR2 YSYEKL. The V and J ends lost 0 bases and 11 bases respectively, with 10 bases between them. This CDR3 is CASSQDAGAAFF. The CDR3 region has the DNA TGCGCCAGCAGCCAAGATGCAGGGGCTGCTTTCTTT.

In its sample, this clonotype was seen a few times. The chain employs TRBV28 and TRBJ2-5; D might be TRBD2 (6 bases). Per the germline V gene, CDR1 is MDHEN and CDR2 is SYDVKM. Trimming took 1 base from V and 5 from J, leaving 29 bases between them. The CDR3 covers 20 residues. The chain's CDR3 is CASSLSGPGGLWGSRETQYF. CDR3 DNA: TGTGCCAGCAGTTTATCCGGGCCCGGAGGGCTATGGGGGAGCCGGGAGACCCAGTACTTC.

This clonotype has only a few counts. The V and J genes are TRBV6-2 or TRBV6-3 and TRBJ1-2; D not resolved. This CDR3 is 13 amino acids long. Germline lookup yields CDR1 MNHEY and CDR2 SVGEGT. V lost 2 bases and J lost 7, with 11 bases in between. The CDR3 region is CASSYRPSSGYTF. CDR3 coding DNA: TGTGCCAGCAGTTACCGGCCTTCTAGTGGCTACACCTTC.

The J gene is TRBJ2-3, the V gene TRBV6-1; D is ambiguous. Trimming took off 8 bases at V and 4 bases at J, with 13 bases between the two ends. CDR1 and CDR2 (germline): MNHNS, SASEGT. This CDR3 contains 13 residues. The CDR3 DNA reads TGTGCCAGCTCAATCGGTTTCGCAGATACGCAGTATTTT. It codes for CASSIGFADTQYF.

The J gene is TRBJ2-5, the V gene TRBV20-1, with 8 bases aligning to TRBD1. The CDR3 consists of 13 residues. V gave up 5 bases and J gave up 5 bases; unmatched junction bases: 7. The germline V gene has CDR1 DFQATT and CDR2 SNEGSKA (reference sequence). In DNA form, the CDR3 reads TGCAGTGCTTCGTGGACAGGGCGCGAGACCCAGTACTTC. Translating gives CSASWTGRETQYF.

The chain couples TRBV20-1 to TRBJ2-7; 10 nucleotides line up with TRBD1. This CDR3 contains 14 residues. Germline assignment: CDR1 DFQATT and CDR2 SNEGSKA (reference sequence). V trimming: 5 bases; J trimming: 5 bases; junction bases outside the gene matches: 9. This CDR3 is CSAQTGTGVNEQYF. CDR3 sequence (DNA): TGCAGTGCTCAAACCGGGACAGGGGTGAACGAGCAGTACTTC.

The gene calls are TRBV5-4 and TRBJ1-5, with D unresolved. The CDR3 loop spans 11 amino acids. The V gene lost 5 bases and the J gene lost 7 bases, with 7 bases spanning the gap. Germline V gene lookup returns CDR1 SGHNT and CDR2 YYREEE (reference sequence). The CDR3 protein is CASSHSQPQHF. In DNA form, the CDR3 reads TGTGCCAGCAGTCATTCCCAGCCCCAGCATTTT.

This clonotype was detected a few times. The V call is TRBV11-2, the J call TRBJ1-3; 8 nucleotides agree with TRBD1. Trimming cost V 5 bases and J 8 bases; bases outside gene matches: 17. The CDR3 contains 17 residues. Germline loops: CDR1 SGHAT, CDR2 FQNNGV. CDR3 DNA: TGTGCCAGCAGCGACCGGACAGGGAGCAGGGTAGTGGACACCATATATTTT. It encodes CASSDRTGSRVVDTIYF.

This clonotype was detected only a few times. This sequence joins TRBV10-2 and TRBJ1-5, with 7 positions matching TRBD1. V was clipped by 3 bases and J by 0 bases; unmatched bases: 5. CDR3 size: 16 residues. CDR1 is WSHSY and CDR2 is SAAADI in the germline V gene. CDR3 in amino acids: CASSDGQVYSNQPQHF. DNA for the CDR3: TGCGCCAGCAGTGATGGACAGGTTTATAGCAATCAGCCCCAGCATTTT.

The table lists this clonotype with many counts. The rearrangement uses TRBV7-2 and TRBJ2-3; D remains ambiguous. CDR1 is SGHTA and CDR2 is FQGNSA in the germline V gene. This CDR3 contains 14 residues. The V end lost 4 bases, the J end lost 6 bases, and 14 bases lay between the germline ends. The CDR3 DNA follows: TGTGCCAGCAGCTCAACCTCCCGGGCGGATACGCAGTATTTT. Its translation: CASSSTSRADTQYF.

V usage is TRBV7-2 and J usage is TRBJ2-5; D is tentatively TRBD1 or TRBD2 (7 bases each). CDR3 length: 15 residues. Trimming left V 5 bases short and J 1 base short, with 14 bases between. CDR1 is SGHTA, CDR2 FQGNSA, per germline. The CDR3 DNA is TGTGCCAGCAGCCCCCAGGGGGGGGCCCAAGAGACCCAGTACTTC. Its protein is CASSPQGGAQETQYF.

A few counts support this clonotype. This chain links TRBV10-3 with TRBJ2-3; 9 positions agree with TRBD2. CDR1 and CDR2 from the germline V gene are ENHRY and SYGVKD. The CDR3 consists of 13 residues. Trimming took 8 bases from V and 3 from J; bases not matched to a gene: 3. The CDR3 is CAIGGGGTDTQYF. The CDR3 nucleotides read TGTGCCATCGGCGGGGGGGGTACAGATACGCAGTATTTT.

In this sample, this clonotype turned up a few times. The chain combines TRBV25-1 with TRBJ1-2, with 9 positions matching TRBD1. The CDR3 loop spans 16 amino acids. Losses at the gene ends were 1 base for V and 5 bases for J; bases not matched to a gene: 8. Looked up from germline, CDR1 is MGHDK and CDR2 is SYGVNS. CDR3 sequence reads: CASSEWATGGGYGYTF. The CDR3 DNA sequence: TGTGCCAGCAGTGAATGGGCGACAGGGGGAGGATATGGCTACACCTTC.

This chain uses TRBV6-8 with TRBJ2-5; 7 bases are shared with TRBD2. V was clipped by 0 bases and J by 4 bases; unmatched bases: 11. Germline V gives CDR1 MNHGY, CDR2 SAAAGT. There are 17 residues in the CDR3. CDR3 sequence reads: CASSYSRTGLVGETQYF. The CDR3 DNA reads as TGTGCCAGCAGTTACTCGAGGACCGGACTAGTCGGAGAGACCCAGTACTTC.